One sample yielded the 20 T cell receptor beta chains listed below, sequenced in a study of shared clonotypes between healthy human individuals. Only in-frame clones appear in the TCRdb table, and some are missing; sequencing was by immunoSEQ multiplex PCR. Among some 690,000 clones listed, 90% were seen once. Material: memory CD8+ T cells from PBMCs. Subset in this sample: CD45RO+ cells pooled with CCR7-negative TemRA cells. Receptors were obtained from a man younger than 30 in good health. Some clones in this sample may be carry-over from other donors' samples.

This rearrangement joins TRBV27 to TRBJ2-5; 9 bases agree with TRBD1. Germline V CDR1 and CDR2: MNHEY, SMNVEV (reference sequence). The CDR3 runs to 15 residues. The junction had 12 bases not matched to a gene; V was cut back by 6 bases and J by 7 bases. The CDR3 sequence: CASSISGQGIATQYF. The DNA for the CDR3 is TGTGCCAGCAGCATTTCGGGACAGGGTATTGCGACCCAGTACTTC.

This chain joins TRBV28 and TRBJ2-3, with D perhaps TRBD2 (6 bases). The CDR3 sequence is 17 residues long. V shed 5 bases and J shed 2 bases, with 20 bases lying between them. Per the germline V gene, CDR1 is MDHEN and CDR2 is SYDVKM. The CDR3 is CASSPALEGSHTDTQYF. The CDR3 nucleotides are TGTGCCAGCAGTCCTGCCCTGGAGGGATCACACACAGATACGCAGTATTTT.

This clone was picked up a small number of times. The chain links TRBV27 to TRBJ1-4; D perhaps matches TRBD1 (6 bases). The length of the CDR3 is 14 residues. Germline V gene lookup returns CDR1 MNHEY and CDR2 SMNVEV (reference sequence). The V end was cut by 5 bases, the J end by 5 bases, with 12 bases between. The CDR3 reads CASSLRTENEKLFF. In nucleotides, the CDR3 is TGTGCCAGCAGTCTCAGGACAGAGAATGAAAAACTGTTTTTT. The full variable domain, rest sourced from reference TRBV27 and TRBJ1-4, is EAQVTQNPRYLITVTGKKLTVTCSQNMNHEYMSWYRQDPGLGLRQIYYSMNVEVTDKGDVPEGYKVSRKEKRNFPLILESPSPNQTSLYFCASSLRTENEKLFFGSGTQLSVL.

This chain connects TRBV27 to TRBJ1-1; tentative D call: TRBD1 (5 bases). V dropped 6 bases and J dropped 0 bases, with 14 bases sitting between them. There are 15 residues in the CDR3. Germline loops: CDR1 MNHEY, CDR2 SMNVEV (reference sequence). This CDR3 reads CASSDSRGLNTEAFF. The CDR3 DNA reads TGTGCCAGCAGCGACAGTCGAGGTTTGAACACTGAAGCTTTCTTT.

A note on this clone: A much larger clone lies a single base off, so this may be a read error. The gene calls are TRBV5-8 and TRBJ2-7; 7 bases are shared with TRBD1. Trimming cost V 3 bases and J 3 bases; bases outside gene matches: 0. CDR1 is SGHTS and CDR2 is YDEGEE in the germline V gene. The CDR3 loop spans 12 amino acids. Here the CDR3 DNA reads TGTGCCAGCAGCTGGGACAGCTACGAGCAGTACTTC. Protein product: CASSWDSYEQYF. The full variable domain, its missing parts supplied by reference TRBV5-8 and TRBJ2-7, is EAGVTQSPTHLIKTRGQQATLRCSPISGHTSVYWYQQALGLGLQFLLWYDEGEERNRGNFPPRFSGRQFPNYSSELNVNALELEDSALYLCASSWDSYEQYFGPGTRLTVT.

This clone was recorded a few times. The genes are TRBV27 and TRBJ1-5, with D unresolved. The CDR3 sequence is 13 residues long. The V gene's germline CDR1 is MNHEY and CDR2 SMNVEV (reference sequence). V dropped 4 bases and J dropped 2 bases, with 6 bases sitting between them. The CDR3 DNA reads as TGTGCCAGCAGTTACTATCGCAATCAGCCCCAGCATTTT. Its translation: CASSYYRNQPQHF.

The chain links TRBV10-2 to TRBJ2-7; D may match TRBD1 or TRBD2 (6 bases each). Germline values: CDR1 WSHSY, CDR2 SAAADI. Trimming pared 0 bases from V and 3 bases from J, leaving 27 bases between. The CDR3 contains 20 residues. The CDR3 DNA sequence: TGCGCCAGCAGTGAGTCGACGAGGGCTACGAGGGGGGACCAGGGCTACGAGCAGTACTTC. Protein sequence: CASSESTRATRGDQGYEQYF.

About this clone itself: An end of the junction does not agree with germline; a read error may underlie this. The sample has other DNA sequences that encode this CDR3 too. The chain links TRBV13 to TRBJ1-1, with D perhaps matching TRBD1 (6 bases). Germline values: CDR1 PRHDT, CDR2 FYEKMQ (reference sequence). CDR3 length: 11 residues. Written as DNA, the CDR3 is TGTGCCAGCAGCCCCAGGGGTGAAGCCTTCTTT. The encoded protein is CASSPRGEAFF. Complete variable domain (other parts from reference TRBV13 and TRBJ1-1): AAGVIQSPRHLIKEKRETATLKCYPIPRHDTVYWYQQGPGQDPQFLISFYEKMQSDKGSIPDRFSAQQFSDYHSELNMSSLELGDSALYFCASSPRGEAFFGQGTRLTVV.

The V gene is TRBV28, the J gene TRBJ1-3; 7 bases agree with TRBD1. In germline, CDR1 is MDHEN, CDR2 SYDVKM. The CDR3 is 16 residues long. J was trimmed by 11 bases and V by 1 base; bases with no gene match: 14. In DNA form, the CDR3 reads TGTGCCAGCAGTTTATCACCCGAGGGGGCGGGACGGCCCATATATTTT. This sequence encodes CASSLSPEGAGRPIYF.

The chain is built from TRBV6-5 and TRBJ1-5, with 9 bases lining up with TRBD1. CDR3 size: 14 residues. V shed 5 bases, J shed 7 bases, and the junction held 6 bases outside the gene matches. Per germline, CDR1 MNHEY and CDR2 SVGAGI. The DNA for the CDR3 is TGTGCCAGCAGTCCATTGACAGGGGGACAGCCCCAGCATTTT. Translation: CASSPLTGGQPQHF.

The CDR3 coding sequence is TGTGCCAGCAGTTTGGGACACCACCCCTACGAGCAGTACTTC. Amino acid sequence: CASSLGHHPYEQYF. This rearrangement joins TRBV27 to TRBJ2-7, with a weak D call TRBD1 (6 bases). The V end was cut by 3 bases, the J end by 2 bases, with 11 bases between. Looked up from germline, CDR1 is MNHEY and CDR2 is SMNVEV (reference sequence). There are 14 residues in the CDR3.

The chain uses TRBV4-2 and TRBJ2-3, with TRBD2 matching over 11 bases. Trimming removed 4 bases from V and 0 bases from J; junction bases left unmatched: 18. This CDR3 has 21 residues. Germline values: CDR1 LGHNA, CDR2 YNFKEQ. The CDR3 loop reads CASSRIVGLAEEISSTDTQYF. The CDR3, as DNA: TGTGCCAGCAGCCGAATAGTGGGACTAGCGGAAGAAATATCTAGCACAGATACGCAGTATTTT.

The chain joins TRBV28 to TRBJ2-1; 10 positions match TRBD1. CDR1 MDHEN and CDR2 SYDVKM come from the germline V gene. The CDR3 runs to 15 residues. Germline trimming cut 5 bases from V and 3 bases from J; bases unmatched to any gene: 4. CDR3 amino acids: CASSPDRGFYNEQFF. CDR3 coding DNA: TGTGCCAGCAGTCCGGACAGGGGGTTCTACAATGAGCAGTTCTTC.

The rearrangement joins TRBV14 to TRBJ2-1, with TRBD1 as a possible D gene (5 bases). Deletions cut 1 base from V and 9 bases from J, with 10 bases between. This CDR3 has 13 amino acids. The germline CDR1 and CDR2 sequences are SGHDN and FVKESK. The CDR3 region has the DNA TGTGCCAGCAGCCAAGTACAGGCAGGTGAGCAGTTCTTC. This gives the protein CASSQVQAGEQFF.

The genes are TRBV7-8 and TRBJ1-3; 7 bases are shared with TRBD1. Germline V gene lookup returns CDR1 SGHVS and CDR2 FQNEAQ. The CDR3 is 17 residues long. V gave up 6 bases and J gave up 2 bases; unmatched junction bases: 13. CDR3 protein: CASSLRTTGTTGNTIYF. For the CDR3, the DNA is TGTGCCAGCAGTTTAAGAACGACAGGGACCACTGGAAACACCATATATTTT.

This sequence joins TRBV7-9 and TRBJ2-1; no reliable D call. The CDR3 sequence is 14 residues long. The germline gives CDR1 SEHNR, CDR2 FQNEAQ (reference sequence). Trimming removed 1 base at V and 10 bases at J, with 14 bases between. CDR3 sequence reads: CASSLVGYKLEQFF. DNA for the CDR3: TGTGCCAGCAGCTTAGTGGGATACAAGCTAGAGCAGTTCTTC.

The chain links TRBV19 to TRBJ1-2, with 8 bases matching TRBD1. The germline V gene has CDR1 LNHDA and CDR2 SQIVND (reference sequence). The length of the CDR3 is 16 residues. V shed 1 base and J 4 bases; nucleotides not matched to a gene: 8. For the CDR3, the DNA is TGTGCCAGTAGTATAGGAGGCAGGGGGCGCATCTATGGCTACACCTTC. Translating gives CASSIGGRGRIYGYTF.

The CDR3 loop reads CASSTIHGLNTEAFF. CDR3 in DNA: TGTGCCAGCAGCACGATACACGGGTTGAACACTGAAGCTTTCTTT. The V call is TRBV11-2, the J call TRBJ1-1, with D unresolved. The V end lost 5 bases, the J end lost 0 bases, and 13 bases lay between the germline ends. CDR1 and CDR2 from the germline V gene are SGHAT and FQNNGV. This CDR3 comprises 15 residues.

The V gene is TRBV9, the J gene TRBJ1-1; D is ambiguous. Germline V gene sequence: CDR1 SGDLS, CDR2 YYNGEE. The germline V and J ends were trimmed by 0 bases and 6 bases, with 21 bases remaining between them. The CDR3 extends over 17 amino acids. In nucleotides, the CDR3 is TGTGCCAGCAGCGTAGGAGGAGGGATCTTTAGTGGGGCTGAAGCTTTCTTT. Its protein is CASSVGGGIFSGAEAFF.

V is TRBV14 and J is TRBJ1-2; D remains unclear. The ends were cut back, 0 bases at V and 6 bases at J, with 8 bases in the middle. CDR3 length: 13 residues. Germline values: CDR1 SGHDN, CDR2 FVKESK. The DNA for the CDR3 is TGTGCCAGCAGCCAAGACATTTTCGATGGCTACACCTTC. Translating it yields CASSQDIFDGYTF.